Shown below are 24 T cell receptor beta chains from a single sample sequenced in a study of shared clonotypes between healthy human individuals. Profiled with immunoSEQ multiplex PCR; TCRdb holds only in-frame clones, not every one. The table has more than 850,000 clones, approximately 78% seen once. The sample consisted of memory CD4+ T cells from PBMCs. Subset given: CD45RA-negative fraction. Receptor source: a man aged 18 to 29 in good health. Some clones in this sample may be carry-over from other donors' samples.

The J gene is TRBJ1-1, the V gene TRBV11-1; D may be TRBD1 (5 bases). Germline V gives CDR1 SGHAT, CDR2 FQDESV (reference sequence). This CDR3 has 13 residues. V lost 4 bases, J lost 4 bases, and 10 bases lay in between. CDR3 nucleotides: TGTGCCAGCAGCTCTACCCAGGGCACTGAAGCTTTCTTT. Its protein product is CASSSTQGTEAFF.

V is TRBV27 and J is TRBJ2-6; unclear D gene. The V and J ends lost 2 bases and 2 bases respectively, with 7 bases between them. Germline values: CDR1 MNHEY, CDR2 SMNVEV (reference sequence). The CDR3 totals 15 residues. The CDR3 is CASSLIPAGANVLTF. The DNA for the CDR3 is TGTGCCAGCAGTTTAATACCCGCTGGGGCCAACGTCCTGACTTTC. The full variable domain, rest sourced from reference TRBV27 and TRBJ2-6, is EAQVTQNPRYLITVTGKKLTVTCSQNMNHEYMSWYRQDPGLGLRQIYYSMNVEVTDKGDVPEGYKVSRKEKRNFPLILESPSPNQTSLYFCASSLIPAGANVLTFGAGSRLTVL.

The rearrangement uses TRBV18 and TRBJ1-2, with D uncertain. Germline V gene lookup returns CDR1 KGHSH and CDR2 LQKENI. The V gene lost 2 bases and the J gene lost 5 bases, with 12 bases spanning the gap. This CDR3 is 14 amino acids long. This chain's CDR3 is CASSPSQDLYGYTF. As DNA, the CDR3 is TGTGCCAGCTCACCAAGCCAGGACCTATATGGCTACACCTTC.

This chain joins TRBV7-3 and TRBJ2-3; D might be TRBD2 (6 bases). The V gene lost 0 bases and the J gene lost 3 bases, with 13 bases spanning the gap. Germline values: CDR1 SGHTA, CDR2 FQGTGA. This CDR3 is built from 16 residues. CDR3 nucleotide sequence: TGTGCCAGCAGCTTAACGGGAGGAGTGGGGACAGATACGCAGTATTTT. Encoded protein: CASSLTGGVGTDTQYF.

The chain uses TRBV10-2 and TRBJ1-2; D is unclear. V was pared by 7 bases and J by 3 bases, with 21 bases between. The CDR3 contains 16 residues. CDR1 is WSHSY and CDR2 is SAAADI in the germline V gene. As DNA, the CDR3 is TGCGCCAGCACCCCGCTGGGCGCAGGTGGTGACTATGGCTACACCTTC. It yields the protein CASTPLGAGGDYGYTF.

This chain links TRBV11-2 with TRBJ2-7, with 9 bases matching TRBD1. This CDR3 is 13 amino acids long. J lost 12 bases, V lost 5 bases, and 11 bases had no gene match. Germline lookup yields CDR1 SGHAT and CDR2 FQNNGV. The CDR3 DNA sequence: TGTGCCAGCAGCCGGTCCCGGGACAGGGAAGTGTACTTC. Protein: CASSRSRDREVYF.

V usage is TRBV9 and J usage is TRBJ2-7, with TRBD2 identical over 13 bases. V lost 2 bases and J lost 2; bases outside the gene matches: 7. The CDR3 has 17 amino acids. Germline CDR1 and CDR2: SGDLS and YYNGEE. Here the CDR3 DNA reads TGTGCCAGCAGCGTTGGACTAGCGGGAGTTAGCACCTACGAGCAGTACTTC. Translated: CASSVGLAGVSTYEQYF.

The V call is TRBV7-2, the J call TRBJ2-5; 11 bases are shared with TRBD2. The CDR3 totals 17 residues. After removal of 6 bases from V and 4 bases from J, the junction contained 13 bases not matched to a gene. CDR1 is SGHTA and CDR2 is FQGNSA in the germline V gene. As DNA, the CDR3 is TGTGCCAGCAGGTTTAGCGGGAGGGCCACTAAAATAGAGACCCAGTACTTC. The encoded protein is CASRFSGRATKIETQYF.

The chain joins TRBV5-1 to TRBJ2-2; weak D call: TRBD2 (6 bases). Germline values: CDR1 SGHRS, CDR2 YFSETQ. The CDR3 extends over 15 amino acids. V was trimmed by 5 bases and J by 5 bases, leaving 16 bases between them. CDR3 bases: TGCGCCAGCAGTACCGGGACTCGAGGGACCGGGGAGCTGTTTTTT. It specifies CASSTGTRGTGELFF.

The CDR3 region is CAWREDSANSPLHF. In DNA form, the CDR3 reads TGTGCCTGGAGGGAGGACAGCGCAAATTCACCCCTCCACTTT. The chain couples TRBV30 to TRBJ1-6, with D tentatively TRBD1 (6 bases). The germline V and J ends were trimmed by 3 bases and 7 bases, with 13 bases remaining between them. Germline-derived CDR1 and CDR2 are GTSNPN and SVGIG (reference sequence). The CDR3 sequence is 14 residues long.

This clone has only a few counts. The chain combines TRBV5-6 with TRBJ2-7, with TRBD1 matching over 9 bases. CDR1 and CDR2 from the germline V gene are SGHDT and YYEEEE. This CDR3 has 17 amino acids. J was trimmed by 5 bases and V by 3 bases; bases with no gene match: 15. The DNA of the CDR3 is TGTGCCAGCAGCTCACTTATAACCGGGACAGGGCATGACGAGCAGTACTTC. It codes for CASSSLITGTGHDEQYF.

This clone was recorded a few times. The chain has TRBV20-1 and TRBJ1-3; 7 nucleotides agree with TRBD1. V lost 6 bases to trimming and J lost 4 bases; unmatched junction nucleotides: 0. Looked up from germline, CDR1 is DFQATT and CDR2 is SNEGSKA (reference sequence). CDR3 length: 11 residues. The CDR3 DNA reads as TGCAGTGCGGGACAGGGAAACACCATATATTTT. It encodes CSAGQGNTIYF.

J is TRBJ2-5 and V is TRBV5-4, with TRBD2 identical over 12 bases. After removal of 4 bases from V and 5 bases from J, the junction contained 6 bases not matched to a gene. Germline assignment: CDR1 SGHNT and CDR2 YYREEE (reference sequence). This CDR3 comprises 15 residues. This CDR3 is CASSGATSGRETQYF. The CDR3 DNA reads as TGTGCCAGCAGCGGGGCTACTAGCGGGAGGGAGACCCAGTACTTC.

V usage is TRBV28 and J usage is TRBJ1-4; TRBD1 matches 7 bases. In germline, CDR1 is MDHEN, CDR2 SYDVKM. This CDR3 is 15 amino acids long. Trimming at V came to 4 bases and at J to 1 base, leaving 3 bases not matched to a gene. The chain's CDR3 is CASSSGGVTNEKLFF. CDR3 nucleotide sequence: TGTGCCAGCAGTTCAGGGGGAGTAACTAATGAAAAACTGTTTTTT.

The rearrangement joins TRBV28 to TRBJ2-3; TRBD2 matches 7 bases. Germline V gene lookup returns CDR1 MDHEN and CDR2 SYDVKM. CDR3 length: 14 residues. The junction had 7 bases not matched to a gene; V was cut back by 4 bases and J by 6 bases. The CDR3 sequence: CASSSGGDGDTQYF. Here the CDR3 DNA reads TGTGCCAGCAGTTCGGGGGGAGATGGTGATACGCAGTATTTT. The full variable domain, completed using reference TRBV28 and TRBJ2-3, is DVKVTQSSRYLVKRTGEKVFLECVQDMDHENMFWYRQDPGLGLRLIYFSYDVKMKEKGDIPEGYSVSREKKERFSLILESASTNQTSMYLCASSSGGDGDTQYFGPGTRLTVL.

The chain carries TRBV6-5 and TRBJ1-2; D remains unclear. V shed 4 bases and J shed 8 bases, with 14 bases lying between them. CDR1 is MNHEY and CDR2 is SVGAGI in the germline V gene. The CDR3 extends over 13 amino acids. The CDR3 loop is CASSSGRLGGYTF. The CDR3 region has the DNA TGTGCCAGCAGTTCTGGCCGTTTGGGAGGCTACACCTTC.

The genes are TRBV10-3 and TRBJ2-1; TRBD1 matches at 9 bases. V was pared by 7 bases and J by 15 bases, with 10 bases of the junction left unmatched. Germline V gives CDR1 ENHRY, CDR2 SYGVKD. CDR3 length equals 12 residues. The CDR3 protein is CAIKKTGGFPFF. DNA for the CDR3: TGTGCCATCAAAAAAACAGGGGGCTTCCCGTTCTTC.

This chain uses TRBV11-3 with TRBJ2-1; 7 positions match TRBD2. The V and J ends lost 5 bases and 3 bases, in that order; junction bases with no gene match: 7. Germline V gene data show CDR1 as SGHNT and CDR2 as YENEEA. This CDR3 spans 15 amino acids. The CDR3 sequence: CASSPVVAGYNEQFF. The DNA for the CDR3 is TGTGCCAGCAGCCCTGTAGTAGCGGGCTACAATGAGCAGTTCTTC. The entire variable domain, with the rest obtained from reference TRBV11-3 and TRBJ2-1, is as follows: EAGVVQSPRYKIIEKKQPVAFWCNPISGHNTLYWYLQNLGQGPELLIRYENEEAVDDSQLPKDRFSAERLKGVDSTLKIQPAELGDSAVYLCASSPVVAGYNEQFFGPGTRLTVL.

The rearrangement links TRBV6-6 to TRBJ2-2, with no clear D. Germline loops: CDR1 MNHNY, CDR2 SVGAGI (reference sequence). Trimming pared 7 bases from V and 4 bases from J, leaving 13 bases between. This CDR3 contains 14 residues. The CDR3 DNA reads TGTGCCAGCATCTATCGGCCAGGCACCGGGGAGCTGTTTTTT. It encodes CASIYRPGTGELFF.

This clone has a single count. J is TRBJ1-4 and V is TRBV6-5; maybe TRBD1 (5 bases). The length of the CDR3 is 15 residues. The ends were cut back, 1 base at V and 2 bases at J, with 8 bases in the middle. CDR1 is MNHEY, CDR2 SVGAGI, per germline. The CDR3 DNA sequence: TGTGCCAGCAGTTACTTCCGGGACACTAATGAAAAACTGTTTTTT. Its translation: CASSYFRDTNEKLFF.

The V gene is TRBV7-2, the J gene TRBJ2-1, with 11 bases fitting TRBD1. The V segment lost 1 base and the J segment 7 bases; nucleotides outside the gene matches: 6. The CDR3 length is 16 residues. Germline values: CDR1 SGHTA, CDR2 FQGNSA. CDR3 nucleotide sequence: TGTGCCAGCAGCTTAGGCCCGGGACAGGGGGAGAATGAGCAGTTCTTC. It specifies CASSLGPGQGENEQFF. Using reference TRBV7-2 and TRBJ2-1 for the parts outside the CDR3, the full variable domain is GAGVSQSPSNKVTEKGKDVELRCDPISGHTALYWYRQSLGQGLEFLIYFQGNSAPDKSGLPSDRFSAERTGGSVSTLTIQRTQQEDSAVYLCASSLGPGQGENEQFFGPGTRLTVL.

This clone has a handful of counts. The chain employs TRBV29-1 and TRBJ2-1, with 15 nucleotides matching TRBD2. The CDR3 spans 17 residues. V shed 6 bases, J shed 3 bases, and the junction held 9 bases outside the gene matches. CDR1 and CDR2 (germline): SQVTM, ANQGSEA. The CDR3 DNA reads as TGCAGCGTCGAGGGACTAGCGGGAGGTCGCGGCTACAATGAGCAGTTCTTC. It codes for CSVEGLAGGRGYNEQFF.

About this clone itself: Germline is not matched at one junction end, which may reflect a read error. The V and J genes are TRBV7-8 and TRBJ2-1, with TRBD1 identical over 7 bases. CDR3 length: 15 residues. The germline V gene has CDR1 SGHVS and CDR2 FQNEAQ. The CDR3 here is CASRLGTDSYNEQFF. In DNA, the CDR3 is TGTGCCAGCAGGTTAGGGACAGACTCCTACAATGAGCAGTTCTTC. Filled out from reference TRBV7-8 and TRBJ2-1, the complete variable domain reads GAGVSQSPRYKVAKRGQDVALRCDPISGHVSLFWYQQALGQGPEFLTYFQNEAQLDKSGLPSDRFFAERPEGSVSTLKIQRTQQEDSAVYLCASRLGTDSYNEQFFGPGTRLTVL.

This clone came up many times. The chain has TRBV28 and TRBJ1-5; D remains unclear. Germline CDR1 MDHEN, CDR2 SYDVKM. V was trimmed by 10 bases and J by 4 bases, leaving 14 bases between them. The length of the CDR3 is 13 residues. Written as DNA, the CDR3 is TGTGCCACGGACTGGGGTGGAAATCAGCCCCAGCATTTT. It specifies CATDWGGNQPQHF.